These 20 T cell receptor beta chains share one sample of origin, sequenced in a study of shared clonotypes between healthy human individuals. Some clones are missing from TCRdb's copy, which holds only in-frame ones; the method was immunoSEQ multiplex PCR. This sample has fewer than 1.4 million clones, with 70% to 80% found just once. Sequencing was carried out using memory CD4+ T cells from PBMCs. Subset specified: CD45RA-negative fraction. All receptors derive from a man between 18 and 35 years old in good health. Some clones in this sample may be carry-over from other donors' samples.

The chain combines TRBV29-1 with TRBJ1-5; no definite D call. CDR1 SQVTM and CDR2 ANQGSEA come from the germline V gene. This CDR3 is built from 13 residues. Trimming removed 4 bases at V and 4 bases at J, with 11 bases between. CDR3 amino acids: CSVAEGINQPQHF. Written as DNA, the CDR3 is TGCAGCGTTGCCGAAGGGATAAATCAGCCCCAGCATTTT. The whole variable domain, filled in from reference TRBV29-1 and TRBJ1-5, reads SAVISQKPSRDICQRGTSLTIQCQVDSQVTMMFWYRQQPGQSLTLIATANQGSEATYESGFVIDKFPISRPNLTFSTLTVSNMSPEDSSIYLCSVAEGINQPQHFGDGTRLSIL.

This rearrangement joins TRBV5-4 to TRBJ2-2; D ambiguous. The CDR3 has 16 residues. Germline loops: CDR1 SGHNT, CDR2 YYREEE (reference sequence). Trimming cost V 0 bases and J 1 base, with 10 bases left between them. CDR3 nucleotides: TGTGCCAGCAGCTTGGCAGGTCAGGAGAACACCGGGGAGCTGTTTTTT. This gives the protein CASSLAGQENTGELFF.

The CDR3 sequence: CASCLGTQGDTQYF. The CDR3 DNA follows: TGCGCCAGTTGCCTGGGGACACAAGGGGATACGCAGTATTTT. V and J are TRBV5-1 and TRBJ2-3; possibly TRBD1 for D (6 bases). Trimming took 8 bases from V and 6 from J, leaving 19 bases between them. CDR1 is SGHRS, CDR2 YFSETQ, per germline. The CDR3 covers 14 residues.

V gene TRBV6-1 combines with J gene TRBJ2-5, with 8 bases that match TRBD1. V shed 6 bases and J 5 bases; nucleotides not matched to a gene: 8. The CDR3 runs to 14 residues. CDR1 is MNHNS and CDR2 is SASEGT in the germline V gene. This CDR3 reads CASRPQGAGETQYF. The CDR3 coding sequence is TGTGCCAGCAGACCTCAGGGGGCGGGTGAGACCCAGTACTTC.

The CDR3 loop is CASSPGTPLHEQYF. The CDR3 nucleotides are TGCGCCAGCAGCCCCGGGACTCCCCTCCACGAGCAGTACTTC. V gene TRBV4-1 combines with J gene TRBJ2-7; D might be TRBD2 (6 bases). The CDR3 covers 14 residues. V lost 4 bases and J lost 5, with 15 bases in between. From germline, CDR1 is MGHRA and CDR2 YSYEKL.

The genes are TRBV9 and TRBJ2-7; 10 bases match TRBD1. V dropped 6 bases and J dropped 5; count of bases not matched to a gene: 11. CDR1 is SGDLS and CDR2 is YYNGEE in the germline V gene. The CDR3 is 15 residues long. CDR3 nucleotides: TGTGCCAGCACCGCCCGGGGGGGGACAGGGGACGAGCAGTACTTC. It specifies CASTARGGTGDEQYF. The variable domain in full, completed from reference TRBV9 and TRBJ2-7, reads DSGVTQTPKHLITATGQRVTLRCSPRSGDLSVYWYQQSLDQGLQFLIQYYNGEERAKGNILERFSAQQFPDLHSELNLSSLELGDSALYFCASTARGGTGDEQYFGPGTRLTVT.

The count of this clone is one. The chain is built from TRBV29-1 and TRBJ2-7; TRBD2 agrees at 8 bases. Germline lookup yields CDR1 SQVTM and CDR2 ANQGSEA. The J segment lost 0 bases and the V segment lost 5 bases, leaving 6 bases of the junction unmatched. The CDR3 totals 14 residues. In DNA, the CDR3 is TGCAGCGTTCCACAGCGGGAGAACTCCTACGAGCAGTACTTC. Amino acids: CSVPQRENSYEQYF.

The J gene is TRBJ1-2, the V gene TRBV28; a weak D match, TRBD1 (5 bases). V was cut by 5 bases and J by 2 bases, with 15 bases left in between. Germline assignment: CDR1 MDHEN and CDR2 SYDVKM. This CDR3 contains 15 residues. CDR3 loop: CASSPPGTLNYGYTF. CDR3 bases: TGTGCCAGCAGTCCCCCGGGGACCTTGAACTATGGCTACACCTTC.

The rearrangement uses TRBV6-1 and TRBJ2-3; 12 bases are shared with TRBD2. V gave up 5 bases and J gave up 6 bases; unmatched junction bases: 6. The CDR3 contains 15 residues. Germline CDR1 reads MNHNS; CDR2 reads SASEGT. The CDR3 protein is CASSPRLAGVDTQYF. CDR3 in DNA: TGTGCCAGCAGTCCTCGACTAGCGGGAGTCGATACGCAGTATTTT.

The chain recombines TRBV19 with TRBJ2-4; D may be TRBD2 (5 bases). The CDR3 extends over 15 amino acids. Germline CDR1 LNHDA, CDR2 SQIVND (reference sequence). Trimming shortened V by 8 bases and J by 3 bases, and 17 bases separated the two germline ends. CDR3 bases: TGTGCCAGTTCCCCCGCCCGGACTGTCAAAAACATTCAGTACTTC. As protein: CASSPARTVKNIQYF.

The rearrangement links TRBV10-1 to TRBJ2-7; D not resolved. Per the germline V gene, CDR1 is WNHNN and CDR2 is SYGVQD (reference sequence). V was cut by 4 bases and J by 1 base, with 14 bases left in between. There are 15 residues in the CDR3. CDR3 loop: CASSGPWTVSYEQYF. CDR3 sequence (DNA): TGCGCCAGCAGTGGCCCCTGGACCGTATCCTACGAGCAGTACTTC.

The chain joins TRBV15 to TRBJ2-7; 14 bases agree with TRBD2. This CDR3 is built from 15 residues. V lost 0 bases to trimming and J lost 6 bases; unmatched junction nucleotides: 1. The germline gives CDR1 LNHNV, CDR2 YYDKDF (reference sequence). The CDR3 DNA reads TGTGCCACCAGCAGAGAGACTAGCGGGAGGGTCGAGCAGTACTTC. Its translation: CATSRETSGRVEQYF.

This CDR3 is CASSAPGREQFF. CDR3 in DNA: TGCGCCAGCAGCGCTCCTGGTCGTGAGCAGTTCTTC. V usage is TRBV5-1 and J usage is TRBJ2-1; no definite D call. Looked up from germline, CDR1 is SGHRS and CDR2 is YFSETQ. Deletions cut 4 bases from V and 9 bases from J, with 11 bases between. The CDR3 consists of 12 residues. The whole variable domain, remainder taken from reference TRBV5-1 and TRBJ2-1, is KAGVTQTPRYLIKTRGQQVTLSCSPISGHRSVSWYQQTPGQGLQFLFEYFSETQRNKGNFPGRFSGRQFSNSRSEMNVSTLELGDSALYLCASSAPGREQFFGPGTRLTVL.

This clone was found many times. The chain uses TRBV27 and TRBJ1-2; D ambiguous. Germline CDR1 and CDR2: MNHEY and SMNVEV (reference sequence). The CDR3 extends over 15 amino acids. V was shortened by 2 bases and J by 0 bases, with 10 bases between the two germline ends. Here the CDR3 reads CASSLNGHANYGYTF. For the CDR3, the DNA is TGTGCCAGCAGTTTAAACGGCCACGCTAACTATGGCTACACCTTC.

The chain links TRBV7-2 to TRBJ1-1; a possible D gene is TRBD1 (5 bases). This CDR3 has 15 amino acids. In germline, CDR1 is SGHTA, CDR2 FQGNSA. The V gene lost 1 base and the J gene lost 5 bases, with 14 bases spanning the gap. The CDR3 is CASSLGGSSRTEAFF. The CDR3 region has the DNA TGTGCCAGCAGCTTAGGGGGCAGCTCTAGGACTGAAGCTTTCTTT.

This clone was detected ten times or more. Other nucleotide sequences from this sample produce the same CDR3. This rearrangement joins TRBV7-9 to TRBJ1-1; no definite D call. Trimming stripped 3 bases from V and 7 bases from J, with 9 bases between. This CDR3 is built from 12 residues. Per germline, CDR1 SEHNR and CDR2 FQNEAQ (reference sequence). The chain's CDR3 is CASSFWGGEAFF. DNA for the CDR3: TGTGCCAGCAGCTTTTGGGGAGGTGAAGCTTTCTTT.

The chain couples TRBV7-2 to TRBJ2-2; TRBD2 matches at 8 bases. CDR3 length: 14 residues. V lost 4 bases, J lost 2 bases, and 0 bases stayed unmatched. Germline assignment: CDR1 SGHTA and CDR2 FQGNSA. The chain's CDR3 is CASSWTSNTGELFF. CDR3 DNA: TGTGCCAGCAGCTGGACTAGCAACACCGGGGAGCTGTTTTTT. Full variable domain (remainder filled in from reference TRBV7-2 and TRBJ2-2): GAGVSQSPSNKVTEKGKDVELRCDPISGHTALYWYRQSLGQGLEFLIYFQGNSAPDKSGLPSDRFSAERTGGSVSTLTIQRTQQEDSAVYLCASSWTSNTGELFFGEGSRLTVL.

This clone has just one count. The rearrangement links TRBV19 to TRBJ2-3; TRBD2 might be the D (5 bases). The V end was cut by 8 bases, the J end by 0 bases, with 12 bases between. This CDR3 has 14 amino acids. CDR1 is LNHDA and CDR2 is SQIVND in the germline V gene (reference sequence). The CDR3 sequence is CASGRAASTDTQYF. CDR3 coding DNA: TGTGCCAGTGGGAGAGCGGCTAGCACAGATACGCAGTATTTT.

The V gene is TRBV29-1, the J gene TRBJ2-6; D remains ambiguous. This CDR3 comprises 14 residues. Germline V CDR1 and CDR2: SQVTM, ANQGSEA. V gave up 1 base and J gave up 4 bases, with 8 bases separating them. CDR3 sequence reads: CSVEARMGANVLTF. The CDR3 bases are TGCAGCGTTGAAGCCAGGATGGGGGCCAACGTCCTGACTTTC. The full variable domain, in which reference TRBV29-1 and TRBJ2-6 provide the parts outside the CDR3, is SAVISQKPSRDICQRGTSLTIQCQVDSQVTMMFWYRQQPGQSLTLIATANQGSEATYESGFVIDKFPISRPNLTFSTLTVSNMSPEDSSIYLCSVEARMGANVLTFGAGSRLTVL.

This chain joins TRBV28 and TRBJ2-7; 7 bases agree with TRBD1. V dropped 3 bases and J dropped 6; count of bases not matched to a gene: 14. The CDR3 consists of 16 residues. Looked up from germline, CDR1 is MDHEN and CDR2 is SYDVKM. As DNA, the CDR3 is TGTGCCAGCAGTTTCCGCGACAGGGCGAATGTAGCCGAGCAGTACTTC. Translating it yields CASSFRDRANVAEQYF.